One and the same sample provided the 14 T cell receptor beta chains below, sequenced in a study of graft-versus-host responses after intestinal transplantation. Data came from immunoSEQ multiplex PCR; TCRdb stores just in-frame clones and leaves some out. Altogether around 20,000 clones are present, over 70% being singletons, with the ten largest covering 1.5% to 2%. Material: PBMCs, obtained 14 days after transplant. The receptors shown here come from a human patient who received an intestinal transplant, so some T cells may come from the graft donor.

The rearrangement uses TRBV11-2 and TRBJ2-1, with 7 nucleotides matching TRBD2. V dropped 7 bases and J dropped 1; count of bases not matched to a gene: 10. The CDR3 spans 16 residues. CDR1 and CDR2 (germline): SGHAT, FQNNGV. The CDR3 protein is CASTPPGGKSYNEQFF. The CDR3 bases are TGTGCCAGCACCCCTCCCGGGGGGAAGTCCTACAATGAGCAGTTCTTC.

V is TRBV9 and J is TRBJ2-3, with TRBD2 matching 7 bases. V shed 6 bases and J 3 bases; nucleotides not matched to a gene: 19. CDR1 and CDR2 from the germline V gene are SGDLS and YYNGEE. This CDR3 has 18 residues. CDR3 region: CASNNYTTGTIPTDTQYF. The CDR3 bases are TGTGCCAGCAACAATTACACCACCGGGACTATTCCTACAGATACGCAGTATTTT.

The DNA for the CDR3 is TGTGCCAGCAGTGATAGGACCGACAATGAGCAGTTCTTC. Amino acids: CASSDRTDNEQFF. The rearrangement uses TRBV25-1 and TRBJ2-1; D uncertain. CDR1 is MGHDK and CDR2 is SYGVNS in the germline V gene. With 3 bases removed from V and 5 bases from J, the gap between germline ends came to 8 bases. CDR3 length: 13 residues.

This CDR3 reads CASSLLRGNEQFF. DNA of the CDR3: TGTGCCAGCAGCTTATTAAGGGGGAATGAGCAGTTCTTC. The chain carries TRBV7-2 and TRBJ2-1, with a possible D match to TRBD1 (6 bases). The V end was cut by 2 bases, the J end by 7 bases, with 9 bases between. Germline-derived CDR1 and CDR2 are SGHTA and FQGNSA. CDR3 size: 13 residues.

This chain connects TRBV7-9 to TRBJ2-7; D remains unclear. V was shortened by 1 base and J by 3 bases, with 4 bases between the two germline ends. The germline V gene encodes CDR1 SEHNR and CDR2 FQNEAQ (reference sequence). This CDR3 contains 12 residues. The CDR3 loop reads CASSLVSYEQYF. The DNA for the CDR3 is TGTGCCAGCAGCTTAGTTAGCTACGAGCAGTACTTC.

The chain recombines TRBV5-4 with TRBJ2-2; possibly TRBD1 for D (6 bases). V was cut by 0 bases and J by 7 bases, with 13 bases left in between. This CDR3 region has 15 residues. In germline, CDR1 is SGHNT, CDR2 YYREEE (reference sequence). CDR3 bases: TGTGCCAGCAGCTTGGGACAGGCCTGGGGCGGGGAGCTGTTTTTT. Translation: CASSLGQAWGGELFF.

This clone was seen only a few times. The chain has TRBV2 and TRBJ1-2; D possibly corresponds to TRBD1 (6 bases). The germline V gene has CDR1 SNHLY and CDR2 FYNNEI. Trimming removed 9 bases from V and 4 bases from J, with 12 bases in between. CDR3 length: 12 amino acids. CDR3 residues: CARGTSGYGYTF. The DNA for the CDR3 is TGTGCCAGGGGGACATCGGGCTATGGCTACACCTTC.

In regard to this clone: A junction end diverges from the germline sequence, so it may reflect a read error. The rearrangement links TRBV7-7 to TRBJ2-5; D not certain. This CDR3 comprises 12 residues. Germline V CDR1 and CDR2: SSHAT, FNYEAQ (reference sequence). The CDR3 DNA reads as TGTGCTAGCAGCTTAGACGGCCAGGCCCAGTACTTC. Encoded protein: CASSLDGQAQYF. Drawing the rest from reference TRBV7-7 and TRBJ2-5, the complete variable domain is GAGVSQSPRYKVTKRGQDVTLRCDPISSHATLYWYQQALGQGPEFLTYFNYEAQPDKSGLPSDRFSAERPEGSISTLTIQRTEQRDSAMYRCASSLDGQAQYFGPGTRLLVL.

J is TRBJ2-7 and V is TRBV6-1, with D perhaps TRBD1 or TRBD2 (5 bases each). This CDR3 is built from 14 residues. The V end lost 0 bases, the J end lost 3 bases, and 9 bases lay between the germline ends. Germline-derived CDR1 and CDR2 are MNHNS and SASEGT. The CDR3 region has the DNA TGTGCCAGCAGTGAAGCGGGGGACCTCTACGAGCAGTACTTC. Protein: CASSEAGDLYEQYF.

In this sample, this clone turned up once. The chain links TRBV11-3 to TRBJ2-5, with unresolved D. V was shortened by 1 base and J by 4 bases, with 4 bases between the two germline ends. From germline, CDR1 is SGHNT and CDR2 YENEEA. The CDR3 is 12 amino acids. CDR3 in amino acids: CASSLAGETQYF. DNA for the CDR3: TGTGCCAGCAGCTTAGCGGGAGAGACCCAGTACTTC.

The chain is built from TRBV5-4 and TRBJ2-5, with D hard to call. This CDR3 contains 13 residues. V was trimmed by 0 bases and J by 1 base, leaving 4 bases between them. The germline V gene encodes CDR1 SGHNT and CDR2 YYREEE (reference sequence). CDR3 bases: TGTGCCAGCAGCTTGGTCAGCCAAGAGACCCAGTACTTC. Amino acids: CASSLVSQETQYF.

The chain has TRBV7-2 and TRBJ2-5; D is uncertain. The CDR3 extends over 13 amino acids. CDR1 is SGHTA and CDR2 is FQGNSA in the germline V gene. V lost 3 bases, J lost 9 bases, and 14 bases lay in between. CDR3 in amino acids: CASSFPAGRAQYF. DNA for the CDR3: TGTGCCAGCAGCTTTCCCGCCGGTAGGGCCCAGTACTTC.

The CDR3 spells CASSFGTGNYEQYF. The CDR3 DNA reads TGTGCCAGCAGCTTCGGGACAGGGAACTACGAGCAGTACTTC. The chain employs TRBV5-4 and TRBJ2-7; 9 bases match TRBD1. V was clipped by 2 bases and J by 3 bases; unmatched bases: 3. The CDR3 runs 14 residues. Germline V gene lookup returns CDR1 SGHNT and CDR2 YYREEE (reference sequence).

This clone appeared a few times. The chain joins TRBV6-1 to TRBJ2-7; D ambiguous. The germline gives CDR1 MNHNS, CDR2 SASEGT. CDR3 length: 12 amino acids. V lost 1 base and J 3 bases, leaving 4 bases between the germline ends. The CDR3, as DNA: TGTGCCAGCAGTGAAGGGGTCTACGAGCAGTACTTC. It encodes CASSEGVYEQYF.